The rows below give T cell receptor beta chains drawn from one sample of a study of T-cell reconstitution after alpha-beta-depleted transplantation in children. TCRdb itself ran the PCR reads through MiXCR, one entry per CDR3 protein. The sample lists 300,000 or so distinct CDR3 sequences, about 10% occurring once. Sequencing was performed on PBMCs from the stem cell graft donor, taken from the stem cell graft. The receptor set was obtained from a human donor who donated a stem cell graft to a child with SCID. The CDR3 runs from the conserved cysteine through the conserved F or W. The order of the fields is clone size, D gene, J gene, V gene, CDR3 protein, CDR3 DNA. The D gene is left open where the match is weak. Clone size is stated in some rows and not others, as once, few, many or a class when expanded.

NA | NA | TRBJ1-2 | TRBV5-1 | CASSLRVAAYGYTF | TGCGCCAGCAGCTTGCGTGTGGCTGCCTATGGCTACACCTTC
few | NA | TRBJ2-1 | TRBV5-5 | CASSLDSASYNEQFF | TGTGCCAGCAGCTTGGACAGCGCTTCCTACAATGAGCAGTTCTTC
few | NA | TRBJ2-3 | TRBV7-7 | CASSLEFSGTDTQYF | TGTGCCAGCAGCTTGGAGTTTTCGGGAACAGATACGCAGTATTTT
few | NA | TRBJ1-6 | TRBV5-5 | CASTLRIVTNSPLHF | TGTGCCAGCACCCTGAGGATAGTGACTAATTCACCCCTCCACTTT
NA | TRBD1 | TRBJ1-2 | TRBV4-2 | CASSQGGQVTYGYTF | TGTGCCAGCAGCCAAGGGGGACAGGTAACTTATGGCTACACCTTC
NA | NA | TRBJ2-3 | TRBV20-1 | CSASLVTGDTQYF | TGCAGTGCTAGTCTAGTCACCGGAGATACGCAGTATTTT
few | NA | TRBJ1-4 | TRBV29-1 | CSVAGGPNEKLFF | TGCAGCGTTGCGGGAGGTCCCAATGAAAAACTGTTTTTT
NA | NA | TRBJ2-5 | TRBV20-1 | CSATGAGETQYF | TGCAGTGCTACGGGGGCCGGAGAGACCCAGTACTTC
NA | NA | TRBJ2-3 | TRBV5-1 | CASSSAGGTDTQYF | TGCGCCAGCAGCTCCGCAGGGGGCACAGATACGCAGTATTTT
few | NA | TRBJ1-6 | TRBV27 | CASSSHTNSPLHF | TGTGCCAGCAGTTCCCATACTAATTCACCCCTCCACTTT
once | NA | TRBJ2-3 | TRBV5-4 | CASSFKDTQYF | TGTGCCAGCAGCTTCAAAGATACGCAGTATTTT
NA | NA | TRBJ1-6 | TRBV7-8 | CASSSGGSRNSPLHF | TGTGCCAGCAGCTCCGGGGGCTCGAGGAATTCACCCCTCCACTTT
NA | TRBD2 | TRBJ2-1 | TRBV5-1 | CASSPGTSVGALEQFF | TGCGCCAGCAGCCCAGGGACTAGCGTGGGGGCCCTTGAGCAGTTCTTC
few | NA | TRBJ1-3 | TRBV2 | CASSESTYTGNTIYF | TGTGCCAGCAGTGAGAGCACTTATACTGGAAACACCATATATTTT
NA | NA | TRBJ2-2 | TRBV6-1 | CASSEGSYNTGELFF | TGTGCCAGCAGTGAAGGTAGCTACAACACCGGGGAGCTGTTTTTT
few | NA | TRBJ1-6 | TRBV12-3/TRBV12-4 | CASSLGVGSPLHF | TGTGCCAGCAGTCTGGGTGTCGGATCACCCCTCCACTTT
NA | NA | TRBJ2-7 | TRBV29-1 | CSVEGGTGGYEQYF | TGCAGCGTTGAGGGCGGGACCGGTGGGTACGAGCAGTACTTC
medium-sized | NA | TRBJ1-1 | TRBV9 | CASSVGWGGEAFF | TGTGCCAGCAGCGTAGGGTGGGGGGGTGAAGCTTTCTTT
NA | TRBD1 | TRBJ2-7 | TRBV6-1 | CASSITQGAFYEQYF | TGTGCCAGCAGTATCACCCAGGGGGCGTTCTACGAGCAGTACTTC
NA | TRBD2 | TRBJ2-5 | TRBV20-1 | CSAPLSGGALTQYF | TGCAGTGCTCCCCTTAGCGGGGGGGCTTTGACCCAGTACTTC
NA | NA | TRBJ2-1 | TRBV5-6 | CASSLGGVDNEQFF | TGTGCCAGCAGCTTGGGGGGGGTCGACAATGAGCAGTTCTTC
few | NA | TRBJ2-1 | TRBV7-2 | CASSLMRAVINEQFF | TGTGCCAGCAGCTTAATGCGGGCCGTAATCAATGAGCAGTTCTTC
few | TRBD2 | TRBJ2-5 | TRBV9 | CASSVVGGGAFSHETQYF | TGTGCCAGCAGCGTAGTTGGCGGGGGGGCCTTTTCTCATGAGACCCAGTACTTC
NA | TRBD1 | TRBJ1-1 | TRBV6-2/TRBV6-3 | CASSYGTGGLMNTEAFF | TGTGCCAGCAGTTACGGGACAGGGGGTCTGATGAACACTGAAGCTTTCTTT
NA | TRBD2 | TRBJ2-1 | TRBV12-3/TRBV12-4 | CASSLARLAGIISEQFF | TGTGCCAGCAGTTTAGCCCGACTAGCGGGAATTATCAGTGAGCAGTTCTTC
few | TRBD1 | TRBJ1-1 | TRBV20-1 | CSATRPGQGTGTEAFF | TGCAGTGCCACGCGTCCGGGACAGGGAACGGGGACTGAAGCTTTCTTT
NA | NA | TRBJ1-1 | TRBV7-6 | CASSLGPGYTEAFF | TGTGCCAGCAGCTTAGGCCCCGGGTACACTGAAGCTTTCTTT
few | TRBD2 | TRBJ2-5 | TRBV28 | CASSLQGGETQYF | TGTGCCAGCAGTTTACAGGGAGGGGAGACCCAGTACTTC
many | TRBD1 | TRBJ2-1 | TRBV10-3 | CAISISDRGYEQFF | TGTGCCATCAGCATTTCGGACAGGGGGTACGAGCAGTTCTTC
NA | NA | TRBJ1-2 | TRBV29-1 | CSDRGSSNYGYTF | TGCAGCGACCGAGGCAGCTCTAACTATGGCTACACCTTC
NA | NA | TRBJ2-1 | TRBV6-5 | CASRDTLREQFF | TGTGCCAGCCGGGACACTTTAAGGGAGCAGTTCTTC
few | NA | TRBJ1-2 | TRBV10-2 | CASSAGVRRTYGYTF | TGCGCCAGCAGTGCAGGCGTCAGGCGCACCTATGGCTACACCTTC
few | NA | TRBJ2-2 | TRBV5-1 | CASSLLGGQGELFF | TGCGCCAGCAGCTTGCTAGGAGGGCAGGGGGAGCTGTTTTTT
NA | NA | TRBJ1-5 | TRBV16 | CASSQYTWEGNQPQHF | TGTGCCAGCAGCCAATACACGTGGGAAGGCAATCAGCCCCAGCATTTT
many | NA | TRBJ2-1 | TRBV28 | CASSRVLGNEQFF | TGTGCCAGCAGTAGGGTCTTGGGCAATGAGCAGTTCTTC
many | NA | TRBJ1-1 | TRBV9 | CASSVEAGLRNTEAFF | TGTGCCAGCAGCGTAGAAGCCGGACTTAGGAACACTGAAGCTTTCTTT
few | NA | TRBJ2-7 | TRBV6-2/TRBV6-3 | CASSPPRGLTYEQYF | TGTGCCAGCAGCCCCCCCCGGGGGCTGACCTACGAGCAGTACTTC
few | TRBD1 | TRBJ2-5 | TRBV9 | CASSVEGAGGETQYF | TGTGCCAGCAGCGTAGAGGGGGCAGGGGGTGAGACCCAGTACTTC
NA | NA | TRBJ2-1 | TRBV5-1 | CASSRTGGQNEQFF | TGCGCCAGCAGCCGGACCGGTGGTCAGAATGAGCAGTTCTTC
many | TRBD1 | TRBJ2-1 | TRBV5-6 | CASSLVAGQGRNEQFF | TGTGCCAGCAGCTTGGTGGCGGGACAGGGACGGAATGAGCAGTTCTTC
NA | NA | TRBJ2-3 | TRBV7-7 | CASSSGRGGVTDTQYF | TGTGCTAGCAGCTCCGGTCGAGGAGGGGTCACAGATACGCAGTATTTT
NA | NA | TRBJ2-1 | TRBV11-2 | CASSLEQAPGYAQFF | TGTGCCAGCAGCTTAGAACAGGCCCCGGGTTATGCGCAGTTCTTC
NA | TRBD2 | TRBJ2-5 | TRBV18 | CASSPRGTSGGETQYF | TGTGCCAGCTCACCCCGAGGGACTAGCGGGGGTGAGACCCAGTACTTC
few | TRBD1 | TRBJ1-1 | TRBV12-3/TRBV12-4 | CASSSRTGNNGAFF | TGTGCCAGCAGTTCCCGGACAGGGAACAATGGAGCTTTCTTT
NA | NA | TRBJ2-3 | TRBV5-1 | CASSGDGLLGPDTQYF | TGCGCCAGCAGCGGCGACGGACTCCTCGGGCCCGATACGCAGTATTTT
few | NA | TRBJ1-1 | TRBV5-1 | CASSLEGERTEAFF | TGCGCCAGCAGCTTAGAGGGGGAGAGGACTGAAGCTTTCTTT
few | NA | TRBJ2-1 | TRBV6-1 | CASSEGLKVSYNEQFF | TGTGCCAGCAGTGAAGGCCTCAAGGTCTCCTACAATGAGCAGTTCTTC
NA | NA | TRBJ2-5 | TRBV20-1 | CSAYLDVQETQYF | TGCAGTGCTTACCTGGACGTACAAGAGACCCAGTACTTC
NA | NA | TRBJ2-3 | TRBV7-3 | CASSKVAGDTQYF | TGTGCCAGCAGTAAGGTCGCAGGAGATACGCAGTATTTT
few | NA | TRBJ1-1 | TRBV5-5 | CASSLSGPRMNTEAFF | TGTGCCAGCAGCTTGTCAGGGCCGAGGATGAACACTGAAGCTTTCTTT
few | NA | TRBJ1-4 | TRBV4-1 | CASSQEAGLRKLFF | TGCGCCAGCAGCCAAGAGGCAGGGTTACGAAAACTGTTTTTT